The 16 T cell receptor beta chains presented below share a single source sample, sequenced in a study of blood T cell repertoires in COVID-19. Profiling relied on immunoSEQ multiplex PCR, and the TCRdb table lists in-frame clones only, not all of them. The table includes more than 200,000 clones, 75% to 85% detected once. Specimen: peripheral blood. The receptors were gathered from a woman at least 80 years old with COVID-19, enrolled during active disease.

This clone is a singleton in its sample. This chain uses TRBV28 with TRBJ2-1; the D is unclear. The CDR3 has 12 amino acids. V gave up 2 bases and J gave up 6 bases, with 5 bases separating them. Germline values: CDR1 MDHEN, CDR2 SYDVKM. As DNA, the CDR3 is TGTGCCAGCAGTTTAAGAGGCAATGAGCAGTTCTTC. This sequence encodes CASSLRGNEQFF.

The sample holds a few counts of this clone. The chain joins TRBV6-1 to TRBJ2-7, with D possibly being TRBD2 (7 bases). From germline, CDR1 is MNHNS and CDR2 SASEGT. CDR3 size: 17 residues. Trimming cost V 2 bases and J 7 bases, with 24 bases left between them. The CDR3 DNA reads TGTGCCAGCAGTGAAACTACGCCGGGGGGCAGGCCTAGGGAGCAGTACTTC. Its translation: CASSETTPGGRPREQYF.

The rearrangement links TRBV18 to TRBJ1-5, with TRBD1 as a possible D gene (6 bases). CDR1 KGHSH and CDR2 LQKENI come from the germline V gene. The CDR3 extends over 16 amino acids. Between the trimmed V and J ends, which lost 5 bases and 4 bases, there was a span of 18 bases. The CDR3 protein is CASSSSPGAVNQPQHF. CDR3 nucleotide sequence: TGTGCCAGCTCATCTAGTCCAGGGGCAGTGAATCAGCCCCAGCATTTT.

This chain connects TRBV7-9 to TRBJ2-1, with D maybe TRBD1 (5 bases). Germline V gives CDR1 SEHNR, CDR2 FQNEAQ (reference sequence). Deletions cut 0 bases from V and 13 bases from J, with 13 bases between. The CDR3 runs 13 residues. The DNA of the CDR3 is TGTGCCAGCAGCTTAGCGGATAAACAGGATCAGTTCTTC. Residues: CASSLADKQDQFF.

V usage is TRBV7-8 and J usage is TRBJ2-5, with 8 bases aligning to TRBD2. Germline values: CDR1 SGHVS, CDR2 FQNEAQ. The CDR3 sequence is 15 residues long. J lost 3 bases, V lost 5 bases, and 8 bases had no gene match. CDR3 sequence reads: CASSIQREREETQYF. In DNA form, the CDR3 reads TGTGCCAGCAGCATTCAGCGGGAGAGGGAAGAGACCCAGTACTTC.

The chain recombines TRBV10-2 with TRBJ1-2; no clear D gene. Germline V gene data show CDR1 as WSHSY and CDR2 as SAAADI. This CDR3 region has 12 residues. Deletions cut 4 bases from V and 4 bases from J, with 7 bases between. Here the CDR3 DNA reads TGCGCCAGCAGTGCGTTCAGCTATGGCTACACCTTC. Its translation is CASSAFSYGYTF.

This rearrangement joins TRBV6-1 to TRBJ2-6, with 7 positions matching TRBD1. Trimming cost V 4 bases and J 2 bases; bases outside gene matches: 8. CDR1 MNHNS and CDR2 SASEGT come from the germline V gene. This CDR3 is 17 amino acids long. In DNA, the CDR3 is TGTGCCAGCAGTGTATCACCTCAGGGGGCTGGGGCCAACGTCCTGACTTTC. Its translation is CASSVSPQGAGANVLTF.

This chain joins TRBV7-2 and TRBJ1-1; D is uncertain. V shed 4 bases and J shed 1 base, with 10 bases lying between them. CDR3 length: 14 amino acids. The germline gives CDR1 SGHTA, CDR2 FQGNSA. As DNA, the CDR3 is TGTGCCAGCAGCTCTGGGCCCGGGAACACTGAAGCTTTCTTT. Translated, it gives CASSSGPGNTEAFF.

The rearrangement uses TRBV11-1 and TRBJ1-1; D gene ambiguous. V was cut by 5 bases and J by 7 bases, with 11 bases left in between. CDR1 is SGHAT and CDR2 is FQDESV in the germline V gene (reference sequence). CDR3 size: 12 residues. The CDR3 bases are TGTGCCAGCAGCCAAACAGAGTTTGAAGCTTTCTTT. Amino acid sequence: CASSQTEFEAFF.

The chain is built from TRBV2 and TRBJ1-5; D is perhaps TRBD1 (5 bases). This CDR3 is 16 amino acids long. The germline gives CDR1 SNHLY, CDR2 FYNNEI. V gave up 1 base and J gave up 2 bases, with 12 bases separating them. In DNA form, the CDR3 reads TGTGCCAGCAGTGAAGTTGGGGGGACGGGCAATCAGCCCCAGCATTTT. Translating it yields CASSEVGGTGNQPQHF.

In its sample, this clone was seen once. The V call is TRBV9, the J call TRBJ1-2; a weak D match, TRBD1 (5 bases). Deletions cut 2 bases from V and 5 bases from J, with 19 bases between. Germline CDR1 reads SGDLS; CDR2 reads YYNGEE. CDR3 size: 16 residues. In nucleotides, the CDR3 is TGTGCCAGCAGCGTCGGAGGGGTGGGGCCGGGGTATGGCTACACCTTC. It translates to CASSVGGVGPGYGYTF.

The J gene is TRBJ1-6, the V gene TRBV27; 8 nucleotides align to TRBD1. V was pared by 3 bases and J by 9 bases, with 4 bases of the junction left unmatched. Germline CDR1 is MNHEY and CDR2 is SMNVEV (reference sequence). This CDR3 is built from 14 residues. CDR3 loop: CASSFYDRGSPLHF. CDR3 DNA: TGTGCCAGCAGTTTCTACGACAGGGGTTCACCCCTCCACTTT.

On this clone itself: Other DNA variants within this sample encode the same CDR3. The chain uses TRBV27 and TRBJ2-7, with 8 nucleotides matching TRBD2. V was clipped by 5 bases and J by 3 bases; unmatched bases: 3. The CDR3 is 13 residues long. Germline CDR1 reads MNHEY; CDR2 reads SMNVEV (reference sequence). The CDR3 nucleotides read TGTGCCAGCAGTCCGGGACTAGGCTACGAGCAGTACTTC. Protein sequence: CASSPGLGYEQYF.

The genes are TRBV5-1 and TRBJ1-1, with D maybe TRBD1 (5 bases). Between the trimmed V and J ends, which lost 0 bases and 4 bases, there was a span of 10 bases. The CDR3 consists of 14 residues. Germline V gene sequence: CDR1 SGHRS, CDR2 YFSETQ. This CDR3 is CASSLEGLITEAFF. The DNA for the CDR3 is TGCGCCAGCAGCTTGGAGGGGCTGATCACTGAAGCTTTCTTT.

V and J are TRBV7-2 and TRBJ2-2; 12 bases are shared with TRBD2. Germline CDR1 and CDR2: SGHTA and FQGNSA. V lost 8 bases to trimming and J lost 6 bases; unmatched junction nucleotides: 7. This CDR3 has 15 residues. The CDR3: CASSGGLAGSGELFF. The CDR3 DNA reads as TGTGCCAGCTCCGGAGGACTAGCGGGATCCGGGGAGCTGTTTTTT. Complete variable domain (other parts from reference TRBV7-2 and TRBJ2-2): GAGVSQSPSNKVTEKGKDVELRCDPISGHTALYWYRQSLGQGLEFLIYFQGNSAPDKSGLPSDRFSAERTGGSVSTLTIQRTQQEDSAVYLCASSGGLAGSGELFFGEGSRLTVL.

This clone appeared once. The rearrangement links TRBV19 to TRBJ1-2; no reliable D call. The CDR3 contains 15 residues. Deletions cut 4 bases from V and 5 bases from J, with 17 bases between. Per the germline V gene, CDR1 is LNHDA and CDR2 is SQIVND (reference sequence). CDR3 in amino acids: CASSNPERVGYGYTF. In DNA form, the CDR3 reads TGTGCCAGTAGTAACCCCGAGCGGGTGGGGTATGGCTACACCTTC.